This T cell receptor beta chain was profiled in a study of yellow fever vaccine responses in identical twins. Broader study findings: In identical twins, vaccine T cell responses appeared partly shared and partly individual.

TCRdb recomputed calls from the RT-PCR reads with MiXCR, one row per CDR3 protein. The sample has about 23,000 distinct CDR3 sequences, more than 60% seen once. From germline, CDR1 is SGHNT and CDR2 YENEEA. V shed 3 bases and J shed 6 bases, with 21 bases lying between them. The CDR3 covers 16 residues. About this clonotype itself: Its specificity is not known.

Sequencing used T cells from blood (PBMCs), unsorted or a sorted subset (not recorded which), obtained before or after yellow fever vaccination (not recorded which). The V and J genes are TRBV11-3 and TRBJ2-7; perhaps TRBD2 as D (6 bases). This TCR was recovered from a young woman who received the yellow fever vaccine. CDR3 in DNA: TGTGCCAGCAGCTTTATGCAGGCGGGACGGGACGTCGAGCAGTACTTC. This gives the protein CASSFMQAGRDVEQYF.